This TCR beta chain originates from a study of T cell responses to AZD1222 COVID-19 vaccine. The trim removed 9 bases at V and 5 bases at J, leaving 6 bases unmatched. The germline V gene has CDR1 MNHEY and CDR2 SVGAGI. This CDR3 is 13 amino acids long. Repertoires were generated with immunoSEQ multiplex PCR, while TCRdb's copy carries only in-frame clones and drops some. The sample consists of over 100,000 clones, about 88% of them appearing once. The study's findings and limits: Most donors were white British, females outnumbered males, and clonal diversity was possibly underestimated.

This clone has only one observation. Its cognate antigen is unknown. The TCR originated in an adult in good health. The chain employs TRBV6-5 and TRBJ1-2; 10 bases agree with TRBD1. The sample in question was peripheral blood, obtained on day 0 of AZD1222 vaccination. The CDR3 here is CASTTGGRYGYTF. The CDR3 DNA sequence: TGTGCCAGTACGACAGGGGGCAGATATGGCTACACCTTC.